The 29 T cell receptor beta chains below come from one sample, sequenced in a study of blood T cell repertoires in COVID-19. Assay: immunoSEQ multiplex PCR; the TCRdb copy retains only in-frame clones and omits some. The repertoire holds roughly 42,000 clones, with 87% as singletons. Sequences were obtained from peripheral blood. The receptors shown here come from a man aged 55 to 70 with acute or convalescent COVID-19.

This chain connects TRBV19 to TRBJ1-2; D is undetermined. This CDR3 spans 12 amino acids. The V end was cut by 0 bases, the J end by 4 bases, with 3 bases between. The germline gives CDR1 LNHDA, CDR2 SQIVND (reference sequence). CDR3 DNA sequence: TGTGCCAGTAGTATAGACAGCTATGGCTACACCTTC. Protein sequence: CASSIDSYGYTF.

V is TRBV7-6 and J is TRBJ2-1, with 10 bases identical to TRBD1. The trim removed 8 bases at V and 4 bases at J, leaving 8 bases unmatched. The germline gives CDR1 SGHVS, CDR2 FNYEAQ. This CDR3 region has 15 residues. The DNA for the CDR3 is TGTGCCAGCGCGGGAGGACAGGGGGATTACAATGAGCAGTTCTTC. It is translated as CASAGGQGDYNEQFF.

This chain connects TRBV7-8 to TRBJ2-1; 10 bases match TRBD1. Losses at the gene ends were 3 bases for V and 1 base for J; bases not matched to a gene: 6. CDR1 is SGHVS and CDR2 is FQNEAQ in the germline V gene. The CDR3 extends over 17 amino acids. The CDR3 here is CASSFRTGGSSYNEQFF. The CDR3 DNA is TGTGCCAGCAGCTTCCGGACAGGGGGGAGTTCCTACAATGAGCAGTTCTTC. Full variable domain (rest looked up from reference TRBV7-8 and TRBJ2-1): GAGVSQSPRYKVAKRGQDVALRCDPISGHVSLFWYQQALGQGPEFLTYFQNEAQLDKSGLPSDRFFAERPEGSVSTLKIQRTQQEDSAVYLCASSFRTGGSSYNEQFFGPGTRLTVL.

The V gene is TRBV12-3 or TRBV12-4, the J gene TRBJ2-5, with a possible D match to TRBD2 (6 bases). Trimming cost V 3 bases and J 5 bases, with 7 bases left between them. CDR3 length: 12 amino acids. The CDR3 is CASSFAGETQYF. Written as DNA, the CDR3 is TGTGCCAGCAGTTTTGCGGGGGAGACCCAGTACTTC.

This clone was detected only once. The CDR3, as DNA: TGTGCAAGTCGCTTAGCGTGGACAGACAGAAACAATTCACCCCTCCACTTT. Translation gives CASRLAWTDRNNSPLHF. The chain is built from TRBV12-2 and TRBJ1-6; TRBD1, the table's D call, lacks a check against the DNA. TRBV12-2 is an annotated pseudogene. This CDR3 spans 17 amino acids.

The V and J genes are TRBV6-5 and TRBJ1-5; 7 bases match TRBD1. The germline gives CDR1 MNHEY, CDR2 SVGAGI. The CDR3 covers 13 residues. Germline trimming cut 8 bases from V and 3 bases from J; bases unmatched to any gene: 4. CDR3 nucleotides: TGTGCCAGCCGCAGGGGGGACAATCAGCCCCAGCATTTT. It translates to CASRRGDNQPQHF.

The chain employs TRBV4-3 and TRBJ1-4; D ambiguous. The V gene lost 0 bases and the J gene lost 6 bases, with 5 bases spanning the gap. This CDR3 is built from 13 residues. From germline, CDR1 is LGHNA and CDR2 YSLEER. CDR3 coding DNA: TGCGCCAGCAGCCAAGACCCCGATGAAAAACTGTTTTTT. Amino acid sequence: CASSQDPDEKLFF.

The rearrangement links TRBV9 to TRBJ1-5; no clear D. The CDR3 covers 13 residues. Germline V gives CDR1 SGDLS, CDR2 YYNGEE. Trimming pared 0 bases from V and 4 bases from J, leaving 5 bases between. The CDR3 region is CASSVGANQPQHF. Written as DNA, the CDR3 is TGTGCCAGCAGCGTAGGGGCAAATCAGCCCCAGCATTTT.

The genes are TRBV5-1 and TRBJ2-7; D is perhaps TRBD1 (7 bases). Germline V gene lookup returns CDR1 SGHRS and CDR2 YFSETQ. V lost 0 bases to trimming and J lost 2 bases, with 12 bases between them. The CDR3 loop spans 15 amino acids. The CDR3 is CASSLAQGGPYEQYF. Written as DNA, the CDR3 is TGCGCCAGCAGCTTGGCGCAGGGGGGACCCTACGAGCAGTACTTC.

In DNA form, the CDR3 reads TGTGCCAGCAGCTTAGGACATGTACAGCCCCAGCATTTT. It specifies CASSLGHVQPQHF. V and J are TRBV7-9 and TRBJ1-5, with unresolved D. The CDR3 is 13 amino acids. Germline values: CDR1 SEHNR, CDR2 FQNEAQ (reference sequence). V gave up 1 base and J gave up 7 bases, with 8 bases separating them. The whole variable domain, filled in from reference TRBV7-9 and TRBJ1-5, reads DTGVSQNPRHKITKRGQNVTFRCDPISEHNRLYWYRQTLGQGPEFLTYFQNEAQLEKSRLLSDRFSAERPKGSFSTLEIQRTEQGDSAMYLCASSLGHVQPQHFGDGTRLSIL.

The chain couples TRBV30 to TRBJ1-2; unclear D gene. Trimming shortened V by 4 bases and J by 3 bases, and 9 bases separated the two germline ends. Germline CDR1 GTSNPN, CDR2 SVGIG (reference sequence). This CDR3 region has 12 residues. CDR3 DNA: TGTGCCTGGATACGACTAGACTATGGCTACACCTTC. Its protein product is CAWIRLDYGYTF.

This chain connects TRBV30 to TRBJ1-2; no clear D. The germline V gene has CDR1 GTSNPN and CDR2 SVGIG (reference sequence). Trimming took 3 bases from V and 3 from J, leaving 17 bases between them. CDR3 length: 15 amino acids. The DNA for the CDR3 is TGTGCCTGGAGCGTAGTTGGTTTCTTGGACTATGGCTACACCTTC. Its translation: CAWSVVGFLDYGYTF.

The chain employs TRBV5-6 and TRBJ2-5; 10 bases match TRBD1. The CDR3 is 16 amino acids. V was pared by 0 bases and J by 5 bases, with 7 bases of the junction left unmatched. The germline gives CDR1 SGHDT, CDR2 YYEEEE. The CDR3 sequence is CASSLGQGAFWETQYF. CDR3 DNA: TGTGCCAGCAGCTTGGGACAGGGGGCGTTCTGGGAGACCCAGTACTTC.

Here the CDR3 reads CASSPFRGQGYQETQYF. CDR3 bases: TGTGCCAGCAGCCCGTTTAGGGGACAGGGGTACCAAGAGACCCAGTACTTC. The gene calls are TRBV7-2 and TRBJ2-5, with 10 nucleotides matching TRBD1. V shed 5 bases, J shed 0 bases, and the junction held 9 bases outside the gene matches. The CDR3 covers 17 residues. The V gene's germline CDR1 is SGHTA and CDR2 FQGNSA.

V is TRBV6-5 and J is TRBJ2-3, with TRBD2 matching over 7 bases. Germline trimming cut 2 bases from V and 0 bases from J; bases unmatched to any gene: 2. The V gene's germline CDR1 is MNHEY and CDR2 SVGAGI. The CDR3 is made up of 15 amino acids. For the CDR3, the DNA is TGTGCCAGCAGTTACGGACTAGTTAGCACAGATACGCAGTATTTT. Translation: CASSYGLVSTDTQYF.

The CDR3 here is CASSQDPHLGGNTEAFF. The DNA for the CDR3 is TGCGCCAGCAGCCAAGATCCCCATCTAGGGGGCAACACTGAAGCTTTCTTT. V usage is TRBV4-3 and J usage is TRBJ1-1, with 7 bases that match TRBD1. Germline V gives CDR1 LGHNA, CDR2 YSLEER. Trimming took 0 bases from V and 2 from J; bases not matched to a gene: 9. This CDR3 contains 17 residues.

The CDR3 DNA reads as TGTGCCAGCAGTTCTTGGGTTGGGAGCACTGAAGCTTTCTTT. Residues: CASSSWVGSTEAFF. The V gene is TRBV6-6, the J gene TRBJ1-1; no clear D gene. Germline CDR1 is MNHNY and CDR2 is SVGAGI (reference sequence). With 4 bases removed from V and 4 bases from J, the gap between germline ends came to 13 bases. The CDR3 is made up of 14 amino acids.

This chain uses TRBV4-3 with TRBJ2-1, with 8 bases identical to TRBD2. Germline V CDR1 and CDR2: LGHNA, YSLEER. V shed 0 bases and J 5 bases; nucleotides not matched to a gene: 6. This CDR3 region has 16 residues. DNA for the CDR3: TGCGCCAGCAGCCAAGACTCCGGGGGGGCCGACAATGAGCAGTTCTTC. It specifies CASSQDSGGADNEQFF.

The chain joins TRBV7-2 to TRBJ1-5, with D possibly TRBD1 on 5 matching bases. From germline, CDR1 is SGHTA and CDR2 FQGNSA. CDR3 length equals 15 residues. V was pared by 5 bases and J by 5 bases, with 16 bases between. The CDR3 bases are TGTGCCAGCAGCGCGCGCGGGGGTGGCGATCAGCCCCAGCATTTT. This encodes CASSARGGGDQPQHF.

The gene calls are TRBV25-1 and TRBJ2-3; 9 bases fit TRBD2. CDR3 length: 16 residues. Losses at the gene ends were 5 bases for V and 6 bases for J; bases not matched to a gene: 12. Germline loops: CDR1 MGHDK, CDR2 SYGVNS. In DNA form, the CDR3 reads TGTGCCAGCAGTAAACAAGCGGGGGGACTCTCCGATACGCAGTATTTT. Its translation: CASSKQAGGLSDTQYF.

The CDR3, as DNA: TGCGCCAGCAGCTTGCGATCTAGCGGGGGGATTGGAGATACGCAGTATTTT. Encoded protein: CASSLRSSGGIGDTQYF. The V call is TRBV5-1, the J call TRBJ2-3; 11 bases align to TRBD2. Germline V gene sequence: CDR1 SGHRS, CDR2 YFSETQ. The length of the CDR3 is 17 residues. After removal of 1 base from V and 5 bases from J, the junction contained 9 bases not matched to a gene.

This clone came up once. The chain uses TRBV2 and TRBJ1-6; weak D call: TRBD1 (6 bases). Trimming removed 7 bases at V and 7 bases at J, with 8 bases between. The CDR3 runs 12 residues. Per germline, CDR1 SNHLY and CDR2 FYNNEI. CDR3 coding DNA: TGTGCCAGCAACAGGGAGAATTCACCCCTCCACTTT. It yields the protein CASNRENSPLHF.

The J gene is TRBJ1-6, the V gene TRBV19, with D tentatively TRBD1 (5 bases). Germline CDR1 reads LNHDA; CDR2 reads SQIVND (reference sequence). The CDR3 runs 15 residues. The V end lost 1 base, the J end lost 6 bases, and 10 bases lay between the germline ends. The CDR3 loop reads CASSIGGLINSPLHF. CDR3 coding DNA: TGTGCCAGTAGTATAGGGGGACTGATTAATTCACCCCTCCACTTT.

The table lists this clone with a few counts. The rearrangement joins TRBV6-5 to TRBJ1-5; D is unresolved. The germline V and J ends were trimmed by 6 bases and 2 bases, with 14 bases remaining between them. The CDR3 is 15 residues long. Germline V gene data show CDR1 as MNHEY and CDR2 as SVGAGI. This chain's CDR3 is CASRLLSVGNQPQHF. The CDR3 DNA is TGTGCCAGCAGGCTACTATCCGTCGGCAATCAGCCCCAGCATTTT.

This clone was counted a few times. The V call is TRBV6-5, the J call TRBJ2-7; 7 positions match TRBD2. Looked up from germline, CDR1 is MNHEY and CDR2 is SVGAGI. The CDR3 runs to 13 residues. Trimming at V came to 8 bases and at J to 3 bases, leaving 7 bases not matched to a gene. The CDR3 sequence: CASGGGLVYEQYF. CDR3 DNA: TGTGCCAGCGGGGGAGGACTAGTCTACGAGCAGTACTTC.

This clone was detected only once. The sample has other DNA sequences that encode this CDR3 too. The chain carries TRBV19 and TRBJ1-1; TRBD1 matches at 7 bases. After removal of 6 bases from V and 4 bases from J, the junction contained 5 bases not matched to a gene. From germline, CDR1 is LNHDA and CDR2 SQIVND (reference sequence). This CDR3 is 13 amino acids long. CDR3 sequence: CASSTQGGTEAFF. CDR3 nucleotides: TGTGCCAGTAGCACCCAGGGGGGCACTGAAGCTTTCTTT. Filled out from reference TRBV19 and TRBJ1-1, the complete variable domain reads DGGITQSPKYLFRKEGQNVTLSCEQNLNHDAMYWYRQDPGQGLRLIYYSQIVNDFQKGDIAEGYSVSREKKESFPLTVTSAQKNPTAFYLCASSTQGGTEAFFGQGTRLTVV.

This chain connects TRBV5-5 to TRBJ1-5, with D possibly being TRBD1 (5 bases). This CDR3 is 15 amino acids long. Deletions cut 4 bases from V and 8 bases from J, with 19 bases between. Germline CDR1 is SGHKS and CDR2 is YYEKEE (reference sequence). This CDR3 is CASSKEQASHEPQHF. The CDR3 DNA sequence: TGTGCCAGCAGCAAAGAACAGGCCTCACATGAGCCCCAGCATTTT. Combining the CDR3 with reference TRBV5-5 and TRBJ1-5 gives the whole variable domain DAGVTQSPTHLIKTRGQQVTLRCSPISGHKSVSWYQQVLGQGPQFIFQYYEKEERGRGNFPDRFSARQFPNYSSELNVNALLLGDSALYLCASSKEQASHEPQHFGDGTRLSIL.

The CDR3 loop is CASSQYRATGGELFF. As DNA, the CDR3 is TGTGCCAGCAGCCAATACAGGGCAACGGGCGGGGAGCTGTTTTTT. This chain links TRBV7-2 with TRBJ2-2; D possibly corresponds to TRBD1 (6 bases). CDR1 is SGHTA and CDR2 is FQGNSA in the germline V gene. Trimming pared 5 bases from V and 7 bases from J, leaving 17 bases between. The CDR3 is 15 residues long.

This chain links TRBV14 with TRBJ2-3; D unresolved. This CDR3 spans 17 amino acids. CDR1 and CDR2 (germline): SGHDN, FVKESK. V gave up 0 bases and J gave up 1 base, with 14 bases separating them. CDR3 amino acids: CASSQERWVAGTDTQYF. CDR3 in DNA: TGTGCCAGCAGCCAAGAGCGCTGGGTAGCTGGCACAGATACGCAGTATTTT.